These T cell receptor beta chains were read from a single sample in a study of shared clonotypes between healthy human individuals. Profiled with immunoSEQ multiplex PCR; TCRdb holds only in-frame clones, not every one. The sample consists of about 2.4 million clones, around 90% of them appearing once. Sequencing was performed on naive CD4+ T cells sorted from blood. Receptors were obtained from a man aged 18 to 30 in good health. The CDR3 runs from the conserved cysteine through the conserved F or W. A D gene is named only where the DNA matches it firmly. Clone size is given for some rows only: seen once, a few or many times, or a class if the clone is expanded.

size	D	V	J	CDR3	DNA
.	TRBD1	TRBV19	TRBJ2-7	CASTSGQGLYEQYF	TGTGCCAGTACCTCGGGACAGGGACTCTACGAGCAGTACTTC
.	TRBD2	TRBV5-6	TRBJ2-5	CASSLVSGVGETQYF	TGTGCCAGCAGCTTGGTGAGCGGGGTAGGTGAGACCCAGTACTTC
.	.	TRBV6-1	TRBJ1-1	CASSEVPGGEAFF	TGTGCCAGCAGTGAAGTCCCGGGAGGTGAAGCTTTCTTT
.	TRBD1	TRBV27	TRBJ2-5	CASSAGQGQETQYF	TGTGCCAGCAGTGCCGGACAGGGACAAGAGACCCAGTACTTC
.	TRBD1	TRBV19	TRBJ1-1	CASSMTGARGRHTEAFF	TGTGCCAGTAGTATGACGGGAGCCAGGGGGCGACACACTGAAGCTTTCTTT
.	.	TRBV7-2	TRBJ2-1	CASSWNSRGGEQFF	TGTGCCAGCAGTTGGAACAGCAGGGGGGGTGAGCAGTTCTTC
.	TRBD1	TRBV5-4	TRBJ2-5	CASSWTGTGQETQYF	TGTGCCAGCAGCTGGACCGGGACAGGGCAAGAGACCCAGTACTTC
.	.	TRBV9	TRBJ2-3	CASSVGWGGIGTDTQYF	TGTGCCAGCAGCGTAGGTTGGGGCGGGATCGGCACAGATACGCAGTATTTT
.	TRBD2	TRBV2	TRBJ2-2	CASRRTSGGNTGELFF	TGTGCCAGCAGGCGGACTAGCGGGGGAAACACCGGGGAGCTGTTTTTT
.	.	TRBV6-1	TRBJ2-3	CASSVQRTSTDTQYF	TGTGCCAGCAGTGTACAGAGAACTAGCACAGATACGCAGTATTTT
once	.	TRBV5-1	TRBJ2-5	CASSPGGQEETQYF	TGCGCCAGCAGCCCCGGGGGGCAAGAAGAGACCCAGTACTTC
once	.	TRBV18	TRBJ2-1	CASSPDRGNNEQFF	TGTGCCAGCTCACCGGACAGAGGGAACAATGAGCAGTTCTTC
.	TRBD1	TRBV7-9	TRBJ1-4	CASSSWTGKVGEKLFF	TGTGCCAGCAGCTCCTGGACAGGGAAAGTCGGTGAAAAACTGTTTTTT
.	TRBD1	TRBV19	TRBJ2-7	CASSIGTGTGIYEQYF	TGTGCCAGTAGTATAGGAACCGGGACAGGGATCTACGAGCAGTACTTC
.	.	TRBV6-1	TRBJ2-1	CASSEMATSPNEQFF	TGTGCCAGCAGTGAAATGGCAACCAGCCCCAATGAGCAGTTCTTC
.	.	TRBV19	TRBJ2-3	CASRLAWGDTQYF	TGTGCCAGTAGATTAGCCTGGGGGGATACGCAGTATTTT
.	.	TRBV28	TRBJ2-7	CASSLPVIGSYEQYF	TGTGCCAGCAGTTTACCGGTCATCGGCTCCTACGAGCAGTACTTC
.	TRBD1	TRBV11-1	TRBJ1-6	CASSLWGQNNPPLHF	TGTGCCAGCAGCTTATGGGGACAGAATAATCCACCCCTCCACTTT
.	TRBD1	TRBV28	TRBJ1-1	CASSPEPNRGAFF	TGTGCCAGCAGTCCCGAACCGAACAGGGGGGCTTTCTTT
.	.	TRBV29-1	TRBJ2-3	CSVGTGTDTQYF	TGCAGCGTCGGAACAGGAACAGATACGCAGTATTTT
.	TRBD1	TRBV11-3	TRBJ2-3	CASSLGDRVVQADTQYF	TGTGCCAGCAGCTTAGGGGACAGGGTTGTTCAGGCAGATACGCAGTATTTT
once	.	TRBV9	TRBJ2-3	CASSVHRTHTDTQYF	TGTGCCAGCAGCGTACACCGGACCCACACAGATACGCAGTATTTT
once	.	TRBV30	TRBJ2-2	CAWTAQRTGELFF	TGTGCCTGGACCGCCCAAAGGACCGGGGAGCTGTTTTTT
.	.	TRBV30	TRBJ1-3	CAWTGKLGGNTIYF	TGTGCCTGGACTGGGAAGCTGGGAGGAAACACCATATATTTT
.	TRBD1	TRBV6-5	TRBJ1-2	CASSSHGTGRGYTF	TGTGCCAGCAGTTCTCACGGGACAGGGAGGGGTTACACCTTC
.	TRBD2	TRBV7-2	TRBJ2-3	CASSKQSFAGGADTQYF	TGTGCCAGCAGCAAACAGTCTTTCGCGGGGGGAGCAGATACGCAGTATTTT
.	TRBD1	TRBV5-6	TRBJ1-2	CASSQQGARGYTF	TGTGCCAGCAGCCAACAGGGGGCGAGAGGCTACACCTTC
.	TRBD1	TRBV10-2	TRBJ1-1	CASSVQGGNTEAFF	TGCGCCAGCAGTGTCCAGGGGGGGAACACTGAAGCTTTCTTT
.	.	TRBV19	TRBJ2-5	CASGEGNREAQYF	TGTGCCAGTGGGGAAGGGAACAGGGAAGCCCAGTACTTC
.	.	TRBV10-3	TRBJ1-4	CAISDPAATNEKLFF	TGTGCCATCAGTGATCCAGCAGCAACTAATGAAAAACTGTTTTTT
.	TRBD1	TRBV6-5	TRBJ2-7	CASSQDRVAYEQYF	TGTGCCAGCAGTCAGGACAGGGTGGCCTACGAGCAGTACTTC
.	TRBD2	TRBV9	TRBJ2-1	CASSVEPSGHYNEQFF	TGTGCCAGCAGCGTTGAGCCTAGCGGGCACTACAATGAGCAGTTCTTC
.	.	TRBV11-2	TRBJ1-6	CASSFGGAYNSPLHF	TGTGCCAGCAGCTTCGGGGGTGCCTATAATTCACCCCTCCACTTT
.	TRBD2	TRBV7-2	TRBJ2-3	CARRLADNTDTQYF	TGTGCCAGACGACTAGCGGACAACACAGATACGCAGTATTTT
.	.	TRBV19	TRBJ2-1	CASSIAGRSYNEQFF	TGTGCCAGTAGTATAGCTGGACGGTCCTACAATGAGCAGTTCTTC
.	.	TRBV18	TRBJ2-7	CASSPARPYEQYF	TGTGCCAGCTCACCGGCTCGCCCCTACGAGCAGTACTTC
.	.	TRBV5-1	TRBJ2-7	CASSGGSTYEQYF	TGCGCCAGCAGCGGGGGTTCGACCTACGAGCAGTACTTC
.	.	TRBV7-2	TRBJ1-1	CASSLRGPGEAFF	TGTGCCAGCAGCTTGCGGGGGCCGGGTGAAGCTTTCTTT
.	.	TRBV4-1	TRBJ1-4	CASSRPGSTNEKLFF	TGCGCCAGCAGCCGCCCCGGGTCAACTAATGAAAAACTGTTTTTT
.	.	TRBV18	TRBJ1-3	CASSPQGGGNTIYF	TGTGCCAGCTCACCCCAGGGTGGTGGAAACACCATATATTTT
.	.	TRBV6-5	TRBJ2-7	CASSYDLAEPYEQYF	TGTGCCAGCAGTTACGATTTAGCAGAACCCTACGAGCAGTACTTC
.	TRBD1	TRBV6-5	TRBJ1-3	CASSYTGVDTIYF	TGTGCCAGCAGTTACACAGGGGTCGACACCATATATTTT
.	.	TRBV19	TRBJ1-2	CASSGLEAGRVYGYTF	TGTGCCAGTAGTGGACTCGAGGCGGGACGGGTCTATGGCTACACCTTC
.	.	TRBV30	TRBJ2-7	CAWALKGVNEQYF	TGTGCCTGGGCTTTAAAGGGAGTGAACGAGCAGTACTTC
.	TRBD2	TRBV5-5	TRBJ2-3	CASSLGSSGSTDTQYF	TGTGCCAGCAGCTTGGGGTCTAGCGGGAGCACAGATACGCAGTATTTT
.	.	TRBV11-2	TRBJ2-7	CASSSPSLSSYEQYF	TGTGCCAGCAGCTCACCTTCGTTAAGCTCCTACGAGCAGTACTTC
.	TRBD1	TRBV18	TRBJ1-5	CATSAGTGFDQPQHF	TGTGCCACCTCCGCCGGGACAGGCTTTGATCAGCCCCAGCATTTT
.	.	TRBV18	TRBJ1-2	CASSPLQENYGYTF	TGTGCCAGCTCACCGCTACAGGAGAACTATGGCTACACCTTC
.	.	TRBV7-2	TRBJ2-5	CASSFEAFTQETQYF	TGTGCCAGCAGCTTTGAGGCGTTTACCCAAGAGACCCAGTACTTC
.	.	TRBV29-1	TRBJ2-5	CSVGLNQQETQYF	TGCAGCGTGGGCTTAAACCAACAAGAGACCCAGTACTTC
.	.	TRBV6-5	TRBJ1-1	CASSYSVGATEAFF	TGTGCCAGCAGTTACAGCGTAGGGGCCACTGAAGCTTTCTTT
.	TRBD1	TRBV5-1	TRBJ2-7	CASSLPGTGGYEQYF	TGCGCCAGCAGCTTGCCCGGGACAGGGGGTTACGAGCAGTACTTC
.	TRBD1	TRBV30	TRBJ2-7	CAWSVGQGDYEQYF	TGTGCCTGGAGTGTGGGACAGGGGGACTACGAGCAGTACTTC
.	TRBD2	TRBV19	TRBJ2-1	CASSIERLAGEDEQFF	TGTGCCAGTAGTATAGAAAGACTAGCGGGAGAGGATGAGCAGTTCTTC
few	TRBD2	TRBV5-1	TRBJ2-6	CASSREGSGANVLTF	TGCGCCAGCAGTAGGGAGGGGTCCGGGGCCAACGTCCTGACTTTC
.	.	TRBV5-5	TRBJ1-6	CASSSLGPGRGALHF	TGTGCCAGCAGCTCACTCGGGCCTGGAAGGGGGGCCCTCCACTTT
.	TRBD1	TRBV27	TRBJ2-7	CASSSNRGRTSYEQYF	TGTGCCAGCAGTTCCAACAGGGGCCGAACCTCCTACGAGCAGTACTTC
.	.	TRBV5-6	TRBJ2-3	CASSLGIRVKSTDTQYF	TGTGCCAGCAGCTTGGGGATTAGGGTAAAAAGCACAGATACGCAGTATTTT
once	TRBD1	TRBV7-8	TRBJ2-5	CASSLGTAQETQYF	TGTGCCAGCAGCTTGGGGACAGCTCAAGAGACCCAGTACTTC
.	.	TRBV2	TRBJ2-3	CASSDIKGLSLLFTDTQYF	TGTGCCAGCAGTGATATAAAAGGACTGTCTCTTCTTTTCACAGATACGCAGTATTTT